This entry features one T cell receptor beta chain sequence. No antigen is known for it. Mismatch with germline at one junction end may stem from a read error. This record comes from a study of chemoradiotherapy in HPV16-positive cancers. The study, taken as a whole, reports: HPV-responsive T-cell expansion during chemoradiotherapy was linked to improved recurrence-free survival in HPV16-positive patients. Candidate HPV-specific clones and E7-related TCR motifs grew in tumor during treatment.

Repertoires were sampled repeatedly during chemoradiotherapy. TCRdb keeps only in-frame clones here, not all; method: immunoSEQ multiplex PCR. Of 20,000 or so clones in the sample, more than 80% were seen once. The CDR3 has 15 residues. Per the germline V gene, CDR1 is LNHDA and CDR2 is SQIVND (reference sequence). The sequence was obtained from a human donor with HPV-associated anogenital cancer. The rearrangement links TRBV19 to TRBJ2-3; no clear D. Specimen: blood, collected from a patient who underwent chemoradiotherapy. For the CDR3, the DNA is TGTGCCAGTAGTTTAGACGGCCGACACACAGATACGCAGTATTTT. It is translated as CASSLDGRHTDTQYF.